A selection of T cell receptor beta chains follows, all from one sample in a study of T cell responses to AZD1222 COVID-19 vaccine. Only in-frame clones appear in the TCRdb table, and some are missing; sequencing was by immunoSEQ multiplex PCR. The sample carries 120,000 to 150,000 clones, more than 85% recorded once. This specimen was peripheral blood, taken on day 0 of MenACWY control vaccination. These receptors all come from an adult in good health. The CDR3 runs from the conserved cysteine through the conserved F or W. D genes are given only for firm matches. For some rows the clone size is stated as once, few or many, or as a class when expanded; others skip it.

d_call: TRBD2
v_call: TRBV19
clone_size: NA
j_call: TRBJ2-1
cdr3_length: 16
cdr3_nt: TGTGCCAGTAGTATCAGACTAGCGGGAGTCATAGCTGAGCAGTTCTTC
cdr3_aa: CASSIRLAGVIAEQFF

d_call: NA
v_call: TRBV11-2
clone_size: once
j_call: TRBJ2-5
cdr3_length: 15
cdr3_nt: TGTGCCAGCAGCTTGGGGGCGGGCCCCCAGGAGACCCAGTACTTC
cdr3_aa: CASSLGAGPQETQYF

d_call: TRBD2
v_call: TRBV9
clone_size: NA
j_call: TRBJ2-3
cdr3_length: 14
cdr3_nt: TGTGCCAGCAGCGTAGAGGCTAGCGGGGGGGCGCAGTATTTT
cdr3_aa: CASSVEASGGAQYF

d_call: NA
v_call: TRBV4-3
clone_size: once
j_call: TRBJ2-2
cdr3_length: 13
cdr3_nt: TGCGCCAGCAGCCAAGATTCGACCGGGGAGCTGTTTTTT
cdr3_aa: CASSQDSTGELFF

d_call: TRBD2
v_call: TRBV19
clone_size: NA
j_call: TRBJ2-1
cdr3_length: 15
cdr3_nt: TGTGCCAGTAGTCCATGGGCTAGCGGAGACAATGAGCAGTTCTTC
cdr3_aa: CASSPWASGDNEQFF

d_call: NA
v_call: TRBV18
clone_size: NA
j_call: TRBJ1-2
cdr3_length: 12
cdr3_nt: TGTGCCAGCTCACCGACACCGGTTGGCTACACCTTC
cdr3_aa: CASSPTPVGYTF

d_call: NA
v_call: TRBV12-3/TRBV12-4
clone_size: NA
j_call: TRBJ1-2
cdr3_length: 13
cdr3_nt: TGTGCCAGCAGTTTAAGCGCTGGGCGAGGCTACACCTTC
cdr3_aa: CASSLSAGRGYTF

d_call: NA
v_call: TRBV24-1
clone_size: NA
j_call: TRBJ1-2
cdr3_length: 13
cdr3_nt: TGTGCCACCAGTGTGGCCCTTAACTATGGCTACACCTTC
cdr3_aa: CATSVALNYGYTF

d_call: NA
v_call: TRBV2
clone_size: NA
j_call: TRBJ2-2
cdr3_length: 15
cdr3_nt: TGTGCCAGCAGCCTACAGGGACGTAGCACCGGGGAGCTGTTTTTT
cdr3_aa: CASSLQGRSTGELFF

d_call: NA
v_call: TRBV7-9
clone_size: NA
j_call: TRBJ2-7
cdr3_length: 14
cdr3_nt: TGTGCCAGCAGCCCAACTGTCCTTCAATACGAGCAGTACTTC
cdr3_aa: CASSPTVLQYEQYF

d_call: NA
v_call: TRBV9
clone_size: NA
j_call: TRBJ1-5
cdr3_length: 15
cdr3_nt: TGTGCCAGCAGCGCAGGGGTCGTTGGCAATCAGCCCCAGCATTTT
cdr3_aa: CASSAGVVGNQPQHF

d_call: NA
v_call: TRBV20-1
clone_size: NA
j_call: TRBJ2-7
cdr3_length: 11
cdr3_nt: TGCAGTGCTAGAGACCGTGACGAGCAGTACTTC
cdr3_aa: CSARDRDEQYF

d_call: NA
v_call: TRBV24-1
clone_size: once
j_call: TRBJ2-3
cdr3_length: 15
cdr3_nt: TGTGCCACCAGTGACCCGGGACTCAACACAGATACGCAGTATTTT
cdr3_aa: CATSDPGLNTDTQYF

d_call: NA
v_call: TRBV7-3
clone_size: few
j_call: TRBJ2-1
cdr3_length: 13
cdr3_nt: TGTGCCAGCAGCCTCGGTCCAGACAATGAGCAGTTCTTC
cdr3_aa: CASSLGPDNEQFF

d_call: NA
v_call: TRBV28
clone_size: NA
j_call: TRBJ1-2
cdr3_length: 14
cdr3_nt: TGTGCCAGCAGTTGGAGACAGTCCCCCTATGGCTACACCTTC
cdr3_aa: CASSWRQSPYGYTF

d_call: TRBD1
v_call: TRBV7-9
clone_size: NA
j_call: TRBJ1-6
cdr3_length: 15
cdr3_nt: TGTGCCAGCAGCTTCGGACAGGGGATTACTTCACCCCTCCACTTT
cdr3_aa: CASSFGQGITSPLHF

d_call: NA
v_call: TRBV29-1
clone_size: NA
j_call: TRBJ2-1
cdr3_length: 14
cdr3_nt: TGCAGCACCCAGACTGGCCGTTCCTACAATGAGCAGTTCTTC
cdr3_aa: CSTQTGRSYNEQFF

d_call: NA
v_call: TRBV28
clone_size: NA
j_call: TRBJ1-2
cdr3_length: 13
cdr3_nt: TGTGCCAGCAGCCTGGGGCCCCCCTATGGCTACACCTTC
cdr3_aa: CASSLGPPYGYTF

d_call: TRBD2
v_call: TRBV7-8
clone_size: NA
j_call: TRBJ2-1
cdr3_length: 14
cdr3_nt: TGTGCCAGCAGCTTACGGCTAGCGGGGGATGAGCAGTTCTTC
cdr3_aa: CASSLRLAGDEQFF

d_call: NA
v_call: TRBV3-1/TRBV3-2
clone_size: NA
j_call: TRBJ2-1
cdr3_length: 14
cdr3_nt: TGTGCCAGCAGCTACCAGACTAGTTCCGATGAGCAGTTCTTC
cdr3_aa: CASSYQTSSDEQFF

d_call: NA
v_call: TRBV4-3
clone_size: few
j_call: TRBJ1-6
cdr3_length: 15
cdr3_nt: TGCGCCAGCAGCCTAAGAGGGTTTCTGGGTTCACCCCTCCACTTT
cdr3_aa: CASSLRGFLGSPLHF

d_call: NA
v_call: TRBV7-9
clone_size: NA
j_call: TRBJ1-5
cdr3_length: 12
cdr3_nt: TGTGCCAGCAGCTCGAGTTATCAGCCCCAGCATTTT
cdr3_aa: CASSSSYQPQHF

d_call: NA
v_call: TRBV13
clone_size: NA
j_call: TRBJ2-7
cdr3_length: 14
cdr3_nt: TGTGCCAGCAGCTACCTGACAGAAGCCTACGAGCAGTACTTC
cdr3_aa: CASSYLTEAYEQYF

d_call: NA
v_call: TRBV3-1/TRBV3-2
clone_size: NA
j_call: TRBJ1-6
cdr3_length: 15
cdr3_nt: TGTGCCAGCAGCCAAGACAGACTATATAATTCACCCCTCCACTTT
cdr3_aa: CASSQDRLYNSPLHF